One T cell receptor (beta chain) is described in this entry. Using immunoSEQ multiplex PCR, the repertoire was profiled, and TCRdb retains in-frame clones only, with some absent. Of about 150,000 clones listed, approximately 86% are singletons. The germline CDR1 and CDR2 sequences are SGHRS and YFSETQ. This CDR3 spans 15 amino acids. Unmatched junction bases numbered 2, after V lost 0 bases and J lost 4 bases. The data derive from a study of blood T cell repertoires in COVID-19. The chain combines TRBV5-1 with TRBJ1-2, with 11 bases lining up with TRBD1. The TCR originated in a man between 60 and 75 years old with COVID-19, enrolled during active disease. The specimen sequenced was peripheral blood. The CDR3 sequence: CASSLADRGLYGYTF. DNA for the CDR3: TGCGCCAGCAGCTTGGCGGACAGGGGGCTCTATGGCTACACCTTC.